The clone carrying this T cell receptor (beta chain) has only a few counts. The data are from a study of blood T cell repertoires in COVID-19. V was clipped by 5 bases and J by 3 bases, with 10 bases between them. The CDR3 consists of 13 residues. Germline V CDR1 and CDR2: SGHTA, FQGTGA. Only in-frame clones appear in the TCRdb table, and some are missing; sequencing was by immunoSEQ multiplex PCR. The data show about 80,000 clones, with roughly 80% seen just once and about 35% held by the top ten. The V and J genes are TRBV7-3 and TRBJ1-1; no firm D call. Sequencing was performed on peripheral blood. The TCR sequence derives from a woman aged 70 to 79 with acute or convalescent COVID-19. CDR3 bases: TGTGCCAGCAGCCAGAGGCCCGACACTGAAGCTTTCTTT. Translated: CASSQRPDTEAFF.